These 11 T cell receptor beta chains originate from one sample sequenced in a study of vaccination effects on CD4 cells after COVID-19. TCRdb's copy holds only in-frame clones and misses some; the assay was immunoSEQ multiplex PCR. The sample records 25,000 or so clones, 73% being singletons. The antigens for these receptors are not known. Antigen-specific CD4+ T cells were first expanded with viral peptide pools by the ViraFEST assay and only then sequenced. Culturing for about 9 days preceded CD4+ T cell isolation. Nobody among the vaccine recipients had prior SARS-CoV-2 infection (nucleocapsid antibodies were negative). This specimen was CD4+ T cells from PBMCs cultured with SARS-CoV-2 spike peptides, taken before COVID-19 vaccination. Source of these receptors: a human donor who received a COVID-19 vaccine.

V and J are TRBV18 and TRBJ1-1; TRBD1 might be the D (5 bases). The CDR3 covers 13 residues. CDR1 is KGHSH, CDR2 LQKENI, per germline. The V gene lost 4 bases and the J gene lost 6 bases, with 12 bases spanning the gap. The CDR3 DNA follows: TGTGCCAGCTCACAGGGGCGCGGCCCTGAAGCTTTCTTT. It codes for CASSQGRGPEAFF.

This clone has only a few counts. V usage is TRBV30 and J usage is TRBJ1-2; D gene ambiguous. V lost 1 base to trimming and J lost 7 bases, with 4 bases between them. The CDR3 covers 10 residues. In germline, CDR1 is GTSNPN, CDR2 SVGIG (reference sequence). DNA of the CDR3: TGTGCCTGGAGTGGAGGTGGCTACACCTTC. Its protein product is CAWSGGGYTF.

This rearrangement joins TRBV5-1 to TRBJ2-1, with TRBD2 identical over 14 bases. Germline CDR1 SGHRS, CDR2 YFSETQ. This CDR3 has 15 residues. The junction had 7 bases not matched to a gene; V was cut back by 4 bases and J by 10 bases. DNA of the CDR3: TGCGCCAGCAGCAGGGGACTAGCGGGAGTGCTGGAGCAGTTCTTC. It encodes CASSRGLAGVLEQFF.

The chain recombines TRBV21-1 with TRBJ2-3; no check of the table's D call, TRBD2, against the DNA was made. TRBV21-1 is marked as a pseudogene. The CDR3 runs 12 residues. CDR3 sequence (DNA): TGTGCCAGCAGCAAAGTGGAGGATACGCAGTATTTT. Encoded protein: CASSKVEDTQYF.

The chain recombines TRBV19 with TRBJ1-1; 8 bases map to TRBD1. Germline CDR1 is LNHDA and CDR2 is SQIVND (reference sequence). V was clipped by 6 bases and J by 5 bases; unmatched bases: 8. The CDR3 length is 14 residues. The CDR3 nucleotides read TGTGCCAGTAGGGTTACAGGGGGGGAGACTGAAGCTTTCTTT. Translated: CASRVTGGETEAFF.

This clone came up a few times. The V and J genes are TRBV7-8 and TRBJ2-7; D possibly corresponds to TRBD2 (5 bases). V dropped 0 bases and J dropped 2 bases, with 20 bases sitting between them. The germline V gene has CDR1 SGHVS and CDR2 FQNEAQ. The CDR3 loop spans 18 amino acids. The CDR3 sequence is CASSLAPAGDLIPYEQYF. The CDR3 DNA is TGTGCCAGCAGCTTAGCGCCCGCGGGCGATCTTATCCCCTACGAGCAGTACTTC.

This clone was found once. The chain has TRBV19 and TRBJ2-6; possible D gene TRBD1, 5 bases. Trimming removed 7 bases from V and 0 bases from J, with 10 bases in between. The CDR3 totals 15 residues. Germline CDR1 reads LNHDA; CDR2 reads SQIVND (reference sequence). For the CDR3, the DNA is TGTGCCAGTAAACAGGACCACTCTGGGGCCAACGTCCTGACTTTC. This gives the protein CASKQDHSGANVLTF.

This chain connects TRBV5-4 to TRBJ2-1, with D perhaps matching TRBD2 (6 bases). The CDR3 runs to 18 residues. V lost 0 bases, J lost 0 bases, and 16 bases lay in between. CDR1 is SGHNT, CDR2 YYREEE, per germline (reference sequence). The CDR3 is CASSLGLASRGSYNEQFF. The CDR3 nucleotides are TGTGCCAGCAGCTTGGGCCTAGCGTCGAGGGGCTCCTACAATGAGCAGTTCTTC.

This clone was counted a single time. The chain employs TRBV18 and TRBJ1-2; D unresolved. Germline assignment: CDR1 KGHSH and CDR2 LQKENI. V shed 2 bases and J shed 7 bases, with 11 bases lying between them. The CDR3 is made up of 13 amino acids. This chain's CDR3 is CASSPTEEAGYTF. The CDR3 nucleotides read TGTGCCAGCTCACCAACAGAAGAGGCTGGCTACACCTTC.

V gene TRBV10-3 combines with J gene TRBJ2-1; D perhaps matches TRBD1 (6 bases). Germline V gives CDR1 ENHRY, CDR2 SYGVKD. This CDR3 is built from 14 residues. Trimming shortened V by 2 bases and J by 1 base, and 6 bases separated the two germline ends. CDR3 nucleotide sequence: TGTGCCATCAGTGAGCAGGGGTCCTACAATGAGCAGTTCTTC. Its translation: CAISEQGSYNEQFF.

This sequence joins TRBV7-9 and TRBJ1-4, with a possible D match to TRBD1 (5 bases). Germline CDR1 is SEHNR and CDR2 is FQNEAQ (reference sequence). The V end lost 5 bases, the J end lost 5 bases, and 15 bases lay between the germline ends. The length of the CDR3 is 15 residues. CDR3 coding DNA: TGTGCCAGCAGCCGTCCCGGGACCCGGAATGAAAAACTGTTTTTT. Translating gives CASSRPGTRNEKLFF.